This T cell receptor beta chain was obtained from a study of cytomegalovirus exposure and HLA in healthy donors. About the study: Earlier sequencing of some 170 million T cells yielded approximately 120 million unique TCR beta sequences. Study findings and constraints: Later analysis showed most CMV-associated TCR beta chains appearing HLA-restricted. Differences between HLA loci emerged in a later analysis of TCR association rates, with DRB1 most and HLA-C fewest.

The V and J ends lost 2 bases and 6 bases, in that order; junction bases with no gene match: 6. CDR1 and CDR2 (germline): MGHRA, YSYEKL. The CDR3 has 14 amino acids. Primers included in the PCR were 60 Vbeta and 13 Jbeta primers. In the original workflow: Approximately 73 million unique TCR beta chains, 10 million to 14 million shared, were counted in a later analysis. Assay: immunoSEQ multiplex PCR; the TCRdb copy retains only in-frame clones and omits some. D and trimming were read from the DNA, whereas the V and J calls and clone size are those reported in that table. In the table there are 200,000 to 250,000 clones, 70% to 80% of which are singletons. On this clone itself: The antigen remains unidentified.

The receptor's source is a woman aged 25 to 39 in good health and CMV-seronegative. J is TRBJ1-2 and V is TRBV4-1; 7 bases match TRBD1. Sequenced input: PBMCs. CDR3 nucleotide sequence: TGCGCCAGCAGCCAAAGACAGGGCAACAATGGCTACACCTTC. This gives the protein CASSQRQGNNGYTF.